Below, 23 T cell receptor beta chains from the same sample are listed, as sequenced in a study of blood T cell repertoires in COVID-19. This table comes from immunoSEQ multiplex PCR, and its TCRdb copy is limited to in-frame clones, with some not included. The sample lists 150,000 to 200,000 clones; 86% were seen once. The sequenced sample was PBMCs or T cells enriched from blood (not recorded which). All receptors derive from a woman aged 30 to 39 who had recovered from COVID-19.

The CDR3 reads CSVEGTDSRNEQFF. CDR3 in DNA: TGCAGCGTTGAGGGGACAGATAGCCGGAATGAGCAGTTCTTC. The rearrangement links TRBV29-1 to TRBJ2-1; 7 bases match TRBD1. CDR3 length equals 14 residues. Germline values: CDR1 SQVTM, CDR2 ANQGSEA. Losses at the gene ends were 3 bases for V and 7 bases for J; bases not matched to a gene: 9.

J is TRBJ1-5 and V is TRBV5-6; the D gene is possibly TRBD1 (5 bases). Trimming left V 2 bases short and J 7 bases short, with 13 bases between. CDR3 size: 14 residues. The V gene's germline CDR1 is SGHDT and CDR2 YYEEEE. CDR3 protein: CASSLGWGEQPQHF. The CDR3 DNA reads TGTGCCAGCAGCTTAGGCTGGGGGGAGCAGCCCCAGCATTTT.

The J gene is TRBJ1-2, the V gene TRBV4-2; D may be TRBD1 (5 bases). The V and J ends lost 0 bases and 0 bases respectively, with 11 bases between them. CDR1 is LGHNA and CDR2 is YNFKEQ in the germline V gene. The length of the CDR3 is 16 residues. CDR3 nucleotides: TGTGCCAGCAGCCAAGAGGGGCAGGAAACTAACTATGGCTACACCTTC. Encoded protein: CASSQEGQETNYGYTF.

The chain's CDR3 is CASSNSGEGAYEQYF. DNA for the CDR3: TGTGCCAGTAGTAATTCGGGAGAAGGAGCCTACGAGCAGTACTTC. The chain couples TRBV19 to TRBJ2-7, with D possibly matching TRBD2 (6 bases). V lost 4 bases and J 2 bases, leaving 15 bases between the germline ends. The CDR3 spans 15 residues. The germline gives CDR1 LNHDA, CDR2 SQIVND (reference sequence).

The chain couples TRBV6-5 to TRBJ1-6, with 9 positions matching TRBD1. CDR3 length: 15 amino acids. Germline loops: CDR1 MNHEY, CDR2 SVGAGI. The ends lost 6 bases at V and 9 bases at J; junction bases unmatched: 9. CDR3 sequence: CASSRGQGLSSPLHF. The DNA for the CDR3 is TGTGCCAGCAGCCGGGGACAGGGTTTATCTTCACCCCTCCACTTT.

A word on this clone: Other DNA sequences in the same sample also yield this CDR3. The chain links TRBV18 to TRBJ2-5, with unresolved D. Germline-derived CDR1 and CDR2 are KGHSH and LQKENI. The germline V and J ends were trimmed by 6 bases and 5 bases, with 10 bases remaining between them. The CDR3 loop spans 12 amino acids. The chain's CDR3 is CASSPRGETQYF. CDR3 bases: TGTGCCAGCTCCCCCCGTGGCGAGACCCAGTACTTC.

The genes are TRBV28 and TRBJ1-1; D uncertain. The length of the CDR3 is 13 residues. Trimming stripped 3 bases from V and 7 bases from J, with 12 bases between. Germline assignment: CDR1 MDHEN and CDR2 SYDVKM. The CDR3 here is CASSLFFHSEAFF. The CDR3 nucleotides are TGTGCCAGCAGTTTGTTCTTTCACAGTGAAGCTTTCTTT.

The rearrangement links TRBV6-1 to TRBJ2-3; 11 bases map to TRBD1. Looked up from germline, CDR1 is MNHNS and CDR2 is SASEGT. V dropped 4 bases and J dropped 4; count of bases not matched to a gene: 7. This CDR3 spans 16 amino acids. The CDR3 sequence is CASSGDRDRGSDTQYF. For the CDR3, the DNA is TGTGCCAGCAGTGGGGACCGGGACAGGGGGTCAGATACGCAGTATTTT.

CDR3 region: CASGGGQGLNYGYTF. CDR3 DNA sequence: TGTGCCAGCGGGGGAGGGCAGGGCCTGAACTATGGCTACACCTTC. This sequence joins TRBV5-6 and TRBJ1-2, with D perhaps matching TRBD1 (5 bases). Germline V CDR1 and CDR2: SGHDT, YYEEEE. Between the trimmed V and J ends, which lost 7 bases and 2 bases, there was a span of 18 bases. This CDR3 region has 15 residues.

This clone was counted a single time. For the CDR3, the DNA is TGTGCCAGCAGCCCCGGGCAGGGCCATGAGCAGTTCTTC. It yields the protein CASSPGQGHEQFF. The chain uses TRBV5-8 and TRBJ2-1, with D perhaps TRBD1 (5 bases). Trimming left V 4 bases short and J 8 bases short, with 13 bases between. The germline V gene has CDR1 SGHTS and CDR2 YDEGEE. The CDR3 runs 13 residues.

This clone was recorded a few times. The chain is built from TRBV2 and TRBJ2-7; the match to TRBD1 covers 7 bases. This CDR3 contains 15 residues. Germline V CDR1 and CDR2: SNHLY, FYNNEI. V dropped 8 bases and J dropped 5; count of bases not matched to a gene: 15. This chain's CDR3 is CASESSGTEAHEQYF. Written as DNA, the CDR3 is TGTGCCAGCGAATCCTCCGGGACAGAGGCCCACGAGCAGTACTTC.

The rearrangement joins TRBV29-1 to TRBJ1-3, with no clear D. CDR3 length equals 12 residues. Per germline, CDR1 SQVTM and CDR2 ANQGSEA. V lost 3 bases and J lost 4, with 7 bases in between. This CDR3 is CSVDGGGNTIYF. Here the CDR3 DNA reads TGCAGCGTTGACGGCGGGGGAAACACCATATATTTT. Filled out from reference TRBV29-1 and TRBJ1-3, the complete variable domain reads SAVISQKPSRDICQRGTSLTIQCQVDSQVTMMFWYRQQPGQSLTLIATANQGSEATYESGFVIDKFPISRPNLTFSTLTVSNMSPEDSSIYLCSVDGGGNTIYFGEGSWLTVV.

J is TRBJ1-2 and V is TRBV3-1 (or the pseudogene TRBV3-2), with unresolved D. The CDR3 has 16 amino acids. V lost 6 bases and J 1 base, leaving 18 bases between the germline ends. Germline assignment: CDR1 LGHDT and CDR2 YNNKEL (reference sequence). The chain's CDR3 is CASRSSYTEDNYGYTF. The DNA of the CDR3 is TGTGCCAGCAGGTCGTCGTACACAGAAGATAACTATGGCTACACCTTC.

The rearrangement uses TRBV28 and TRBJ1-6, with 7 positions matching TRBD1. The V and J ends lost 7 bases and 10 bases, in that order; junction bases with no gene match: 4. Germline CDR1 is MDHEN and CDR2 is SYDVKM. This CDR3 contains 12 residues. The CDR3 DNA follows: TGTGCCAGCAACAGGGGTAGCTCACCCCTCCACTTT. Amino acid sequence: CASNRGSSPLHF.

This clone was counted at least ten times. The chain recombines TRBV7-9 with TRBJ2-5; 10 bases match TRBD2. CDR1 is SEHNR and CDR2 is FQNEAQ in the germline V gene (reference sequence). CDR3 size: 14 residues. V lost 2 bases and J lost 3; bases outside the gene matches: 0. The CDR3 DNA reads TGTGCCAGCAGCTTACTAGCGGGAGAAGAGACCCAGTACTTC. Encoded protein: CASSLLAGEETQYF.

The chain combines TRBV5-1 with TRBJ1-1; D remains ambiguous. Per the germline V gene, CDR1 is SGHRS and CDR2 is YFSETQ. The V and J ends lost 1 base and 6 bases respectively, with 13 bases between them. This CDR3 comprises 14 residues. The CDR3: CASSLSLRSAEAFF. CDR3 coding DNA: TGCGCCAGCAGCTTGAGTCTGAGGAGTGCTGAAGCTTTCTTT.

This chain connects TRBV3-1 (or the pseudogene TRBV3-2) to TRBJ1-2; a weak D match, TRBD1 (6 bases). Looked up from germline, CDR1 is LGHDT and CDR2 is YNNKEL (reference sequence). V gave up 4 bases and J gave up 5 bases, with 11 bases separating them. CDR3 length: 13 residues. The CDR3 coding sequence is TGTGCCAGCAGCCGACGGGACATATATGGCTACACCTTC. Protein: CASSRRDIYGYTF.

The chain couples TRBV6-1 to TRBJ2-3; 8 bases map to TRBD2. The germline V gene has CDR1 MNHNS and CDR2 SASEGT. Trimming took 3 bases from V and 0 from J; bases not matched to a gene: 8. The CDR3 contains 17 residues. CDR3: CASSEWTSLVSTDTQYF. The DNA for the CDR3 is TGTGCCAGCAGTGAGTGGACTAGCTTAGTTAGCACAGATACGCAGTATTTT.

This chain links TRBV10-3 with TRBJ1-2; no clear D. Trimming stripped 11 bases from V and 8 bases from J, with 24 bases between. CDR3 length: 14 residues. In germline, CDR1 is ENHRY, CDR2 SYGVKD. This CDR3 reads CASEARDHSRGYTF. CDR3 DNA sequence: TGTGCCTCAGAGGCTCGGGATCACTCTCGGGGCTACACCTTC.

The rearrangement links TRBV27 to TRBJ2-7; 14 bases are a match to TRBD2. Germline trimming cut 3 bases from V and 4 bases from J; bases unmatched to any gene: 2. The CDR3 sequence is 15 residues long. CDR1 MNHEY and CDR2 SMNVEV come from the germline V gene (reference sequence). CDR3 sequence: CASSLGTSGRYEQYF. Here the CDR3 DNA reads TGTGCCAGCAGTTTGGGGACTAGCGGGAGATACGAGCAGTACTTC.

The chain couples TRBV7-9 to TRBJ1-3; D is possibly TRBD1 (6 bases). The CDR3 covers 16 residues. CDR1 SEHNR and CDR2 FQNEAQ come from the germline V gene (reference sequence). V was cut by 3 bases and J by 3 bases, with 15 bases left in between. In DNA form, the CDR3 reads TGTGCCAGCAGCTTGGGAGCAGGGGCTTTTGGAAACACCATATATTTT. It encodes CASSLGAGAFGNTIYF. Looking up the rest from reference TRBV7-9 and TRBJ1-3 gives the full variable domain: DTGVSQNPRHKITKRGQNVTFRCDPISEHNRLYWYRQTLGQGPEFLTYFQNEAQLEKSRLLSDRFSAERPKGSFSTLEIQRTEQGDSAMYLCASSLGAGAFGNTIYFGEGSWLTVV.

This chain connects TRBV19 to TRBJ2-7, with D perhaps matching TRBD2 (5 bases). The CDR3 extends over 13 amino acids. V was cut by 5 bases and J by 3 bases, with 11 bases left in between. Per the germline V gene, CDR1 is LNHDA and CDR2 is SQIVND (reference sequence). In DNA form, the CDR3 reads TGTGCCAGTAGTCGGGGAGCGGTCTACGAGCAGTACTTC. This translates into CASSRGAVYEQYF.

The chain couples TRBV7-9 to TRBJ2-1, with 15 positions matching TRBD2. CDR1 is SEHNR, CDR2 FQNEAQ, per germline (reference sequence). With V trimmed by 4 bases and J by 6 bases, 7 bases remained unmatched. This CDR3 is 17 amino acids long. CDR3 nucleotide sequence: TGTGCCAGCAGCTCCGGGACTAGCGGGAGGACTAGCAATGAGCAGTTCTTC. It codes for CASSSGTSGRTSNEQFF.